This T cell receptor beta chain appears in the sequencing data of a study of blood T cells in healthy people across ages. Trimming removed 0 bases at V and 2 bases at J, with 8 bases between. The CDR3 contains 14 residues. The germline gives CDR1 SGHRS, CDR2 YFSETQ. Together with a sample-barcoded 5' primer, a J-beta primer mix was included in a second PCR lasting about 7 to 11 cycles. TCRdb recomputed calls from the 5' RACE reads with MiXCR, one row per CDR3 protein. The sample carries about 760,000 distinct CDR3 sequences, around a quarter recorded once. These same data were also listed under a study on T cells of mothers and their children. As that study records: Each child gave a few million TCR beta CDR3 reads (each mother, over 8.5 million).

Sequenced sample: blood. V usage is TRBV5-1 and J usage is TRBJ1-2; no definite D call. The source of this sequence is a boy younger than 18 in good health. CDR3 coding DNA: TGCGCCAGCAGCTTGGTGGGGAACAACTATGGCTACACCTTC. It encodes CASSLVGNNYGYTF.